A selection of T cell receptor beta chains follows, all from one sample in a study of OX40 agonist ivuxolimab in advanced cancers. Sequencing used immunoSEQ multiplex PCR; TCRdb keeps in-frame clones, though not all of them. Of over 25,000 clones listed, 65% to 90% were seen once; the top ten hold around 50%. The sequencing used CD4+ or CD8+ T cells sorted from blood, collected in a trial of the OX40 agonist ivuxolimab. The source is an adult with an advanced solid tumor such as melanoma, head and neck, liver or kidney cancer. The CDR3 runs from the conserved cysteine through the conserved F or W. The D gene is left open where the match is weak. Part of the rows lack a size; the others show once, few, many or a class for expanded clones.

V,size,D,J,CDR3,DNA
TRBV7-9,.,.,TRBJ2-2,CASIGGAGELFF,TGTGCCAGCATAGGAGGGGCCGGGGAGCTGTTTTTT
TRBV6-1,few,TRBD1,TRBJ2-5,CASSGPAGGVWGGMETQYF,TGTGCCAGCAGTGGTCCGGCAGGGGGCGTTTGGGGTGGTATGGAGACCCAGTACTTC
TRBV7-9,.,.,TRBJ2-2,CASSHTMNTGELFF,TGTGCCAGCAGCCATACAATGAACACCGGGGAGCTGTTTTTT
TRBV29-1,.,.,TRBJ2-1,CSVEEVVPHNEQFF,TGCAGCGTTGAAGAGGTAGTCCCCCACAATGAGCAGTTCTTC
TRBV5-1,.,TRBD1,TRBJ2-1,CASSKGDRESSYNEQFF,TGCGCCAGCAGCAAAGGGGACAGGGAAAGCTCCTACAATGAGCAGTTCTTC
TRBV28,.,.,TRBJ2-7,CASKGRGTYEQYF,TGTGCCAGCAAGGGCAGGGGAACCTACGAGCAGTACTTC
TRBV19,.,TRBD2,TRBJ2-7,CASSTGRTSGGSDEQYF,TGTGCCAGTAGTACAGGGAGGACTAGCGGGGGGAGCGACGAGCAGTACTTC
TRBV19,medium-sized,TRBD1,TRBJ1-1,CASRITGGVTEAFF,TGTGCCAGTAGGATTACAGGGGGAGTCACTGAAGCTTTCTTT
TRBV28,.,.,TRBJ2-4,CASSPLLGGKTKNIQYF,TGTGCCAGCAGTCCCTTACTAGGGGGGAAAACCAAAAACATTCAGTACTTC
TRBV5-5,few,.,TRBJ1-1,CASSLGPGGITEAFF,TGTGCCAGCAGCTTGGGCCCCGGGGGTATAACTGAAGCTTTCTTT
TRBV4-1,.,.,TRBJ1-1,CASSSGPGQAFF,TGCGCCAGCAGCTCCGGGCCCGGCCAGGCTTTCTTT
TRBV27,.,.,TRBJ2-2,CASSLEKINTGELFF,TGTGCCAGCAGTTTAGAAAAGATAAACACCGGGGAGCTGTTTTTT
TRBV27,.,.,TRBJ2-3,CASSLSTGGDTQYF,TGTGCCAGCAGTTTATCGACGGGTGGGGATACGCAGTATTTT
TRBV6-6,.,.,TRBJ2-7,CASSYLGDEQYF,TGTGCCAGCAGTTACCTAGGGGACGAGCAGTACTTC
TRBV6-5,.,.,TRBJ1-5,CASKASNQPQHF,TGTGCCAGCAAGGCCAGCAATCAGCCCCAGCATTTT
TRBV21-1,.,.,TRBJ2-6,CASSTRDKGSSGANVLTF,TGTGCCAGCAGCACTCGGGACAAGGGGAGCTCTGGGGCCAACGTCCTGACTTTC
TRBV6-4,.,.,TRBJ1-5,CASKAGAIGSGNQPQHF,TGTGCCAGCAAGGCGGGGGCCATAGGTTCTGGCAATCAGCCCCAGCATTTT
TRBV13,.,.,TRBJ2-2,CASSLVPPRVSNTGELFF,TGTGCCAGCAGCTTAGTCCCCCCCCGGGTTTCTAACACCGGGGAGCTGTTTTTT
TRBV15,.,.,TRBJ2-3,CATGGDTQYF,TGTGCCACCGGGGGGGATACGCAGTATTTT
TRBV28,few,.,TRBJ1-2,CASSARGASGYTF,TGTGCCAGCAGTGCCCGAGGGGCTAGTGGCTACACCTTC
TRBV19,.,.,TRBJ2-7,CASSPGTSYEQYF,TGTGCCAGTAGTCCCGGGACCTCCTACGAGCAGTACTTC
TRBV18,.,.,TRBJ2-5,CASSPVQETQYF,TGTGCCAGCTCACCCGTCCAAGAGACCCAGTACTTC
TRBV14,.,.,TRBJ2-1,CASTPGPAPTYNEQFF,TGTGCCAGCACACCTGGACCTGCCCCGACCTACAATGAGCAGTTCTTC
TRBV27,.,.,TRBJ2-2,CASSLVTSNTGELFF,TGTGCCAGCAGTTTGGTGACCTCGAACACCGGGGAGCTGTTTTTT
TRBV4-3,.,.,TRBJ1-3,CASSLGQGNTIYF,TGCGCCAGCAGCCTAGGACAGGGAAACACCATATATTTT
TRBV7-2,.,TRBD2,TRBJ2-7,CASSPRAGLSYEQYF,TGTGCCAGCAGCCCTAGGGCGGGACTATCCTACGAGCAGTACTTC
TRBV27,.,.,TRBJ2-3,CASSAGETDTQYF,TGTGCCAGCAGTGCAGGGGAGACAGATACGCAGTATTTT
TRBV28,.,.,TRBJ1-3,CASRPVGLGHTIYF,TGTGCCAGCAGACCCGTCGGCTTGGGGCACACCATATATTTT
TRBV7-9,once,.,TRBJ1-1,CASSEYAEAFF,TGTGCCAGCAGCGAGTACGCTGAAGCTTTCTTT
TRBV6-5,.,.,TRBJ1-5,CASSDMGGAQPQHF,TGTGCCAGCAGTGATATGGGGGGTGCTCAGCCCCAGCATTTT
TRBV10-3,.,TRBD1,TRBJ2-7,CAISRDSDYEQYF,TGTGCCATCAGCCGGGACAGTGACTACGAGCAGTACTTC
TRBV9,.,.,TRBJ2-5,CASSSSEGRAQETQYF,TGTGCCAGCAGCTCCTCTGAGGGTAGGGCGCAAGAGACCCAGTACTTC
TRBV14,medium-sized,TRBD1,TRBJ2-6,CASSQDWDRVLTGANVLTF,TGTGCCAGCAGCCAAGATTGGGACAGGGTTTTAACTGGGGCCAACGTCCTGACTTTC
TRBV9,once,.,TRBJ1-5,CASSKGLDKGYSNQPQHF,TGTGCCAGCAGCAAAGGCCTGGACAAGGGGTATAGCAATCAGCCCCAGCATTTT
TRBV19,few,.,TRBJ1-1,CASMREGRVEAFF,TGTGCCAGTATGAGGGAAGGGAGGGTTGAAGCTTTCTTT
TRBV28,.,.,TRBJ1-4,CASSSRTAAGEKLFF,TGTGCCAGCAGTTCCCGGACAGCCGCGGGGGAAAAACTGTTTTTT
TRBV28,large,.,TRBJ1-2,CASSPRGARGYTF,TGTGCCAGCAGTCCCCGGGGGGCGCGAGGCTACACCTTC
TRBV9,.,.,TRBJ2-7,CASSGYSETGDYEQYF,TGTGCCAGCAGCGGATATTCGGAGACGGGGGACTACGAGCAGTACTTC
TRBV27,.,.,TRBJ1-1,CASSQRAGNTEAFF,TGTGCCAGCAGTCAAAGGGCTGGGAACACTGAAGCTTTCTTT
TRBV6-1,.,TRBD1,TRBJ1-5,CASSEVGQGINQPQHF,TGTGCCAGCAGTGAAGTGGGACAGGGGATCAATCAGCCCCAGCATTTT
TRBV10-2,.,TRBD2,TRBJ2-7,CASSAPAGGLNEQYF,TGCGCCAGCAGCGCCCCAGCGGGGGGGCTTAACGAGCAGTACTTC
TRBV5-4,.,TRBD1,TRBJ1-1,CASSRDRESTEAFF,TGTGCCAGCAGCCGGGACAGGGAAAGCACTGAAGCTTTCTTT
TRBV19,once,.,TRBJ1-3,CASSKYGTIGNTIYF,TGTGCCAGTAGTAAATATGGGACAATTGGAAACACCATATATTTT
TRBV29-1,.,.,TRBJ2-7,CSVQGISYEQYF,TGCAGCGTTCAGGGTATCTCCTACGAGCAGTACTTC
TRBV7-9,.,TRBD2,TRBJ2-5,CASSRDLVAGGLETQYF,TGTGCCAGCAGCCGTGACTTGGTTGCGGGGGGGCTGGAGACCCAGTACTTC
TRBV28,.,.,TRBJ1-1,CASSSPGSLNTEAFF,TGTGCCAGCAGTTCCCCCGGTAGTTTGAACACTGAAGCTTTCTTT
TRBV6-1,.,.,TRBJ1-2,CASSDPPGIYGYTF,TGTGCCAGCAGTGATCCCCCAGGGATCTATGGCTACACCTTC
TRBV30,once,.,TRBJ1-2,CAWSKVSHYGYTF,TGTGCCTGGAGCAAGGTATCCCACTATGGCTACACCTTC
TRBV29-1,.,TRBD1,TRBJ2-7,CSVLDRERHYEQYF,TGCAGCGTTTTAGACAGGGAGCGTCACTACGAGCAGTACTTC
TRBV28,.,.,TRBJ1-5,CASSFTHQPQHF,TGTGCCAGCAGTTTCACTCATCAGCCCCAGCATTTT
TRBV27,.,TRBD1,TRBJ1-2,CASTLGQGSTGYTF,TGTGCCAGCACCCTAGGACAGGGCTCAACTGGCTACACCTTC
TRBV5-6,few,.,TRBJ1-5,CASSPKKRENQPQHF,TGTGCCAGCAGCCCAAAAAAGAGGGAAAATCAGCCCCAGCATTTT
TRBV7-9,.,TRBD1,TRBJ1-6,CASSSQGAYSPLHF,TGTGCCAGCAGCTCACAGGGGGCTTATTCACCCCTCCACTTT
TRBV4-2,.,.,TRBJ2-2,CASSQPRDGDTGELFF,TGTGCCAGCAGCCAACCGAGGGACGGGGACACCGGGGAGCTGTTTTTT
TRBV4-3,.,.,TRBJ2-7,CASSQTKGRDSSYEQYF,TGCGCCAGCAGCCAAACGAAGGGAAGGGATAGCTCCTACGAGCAGTACTTC